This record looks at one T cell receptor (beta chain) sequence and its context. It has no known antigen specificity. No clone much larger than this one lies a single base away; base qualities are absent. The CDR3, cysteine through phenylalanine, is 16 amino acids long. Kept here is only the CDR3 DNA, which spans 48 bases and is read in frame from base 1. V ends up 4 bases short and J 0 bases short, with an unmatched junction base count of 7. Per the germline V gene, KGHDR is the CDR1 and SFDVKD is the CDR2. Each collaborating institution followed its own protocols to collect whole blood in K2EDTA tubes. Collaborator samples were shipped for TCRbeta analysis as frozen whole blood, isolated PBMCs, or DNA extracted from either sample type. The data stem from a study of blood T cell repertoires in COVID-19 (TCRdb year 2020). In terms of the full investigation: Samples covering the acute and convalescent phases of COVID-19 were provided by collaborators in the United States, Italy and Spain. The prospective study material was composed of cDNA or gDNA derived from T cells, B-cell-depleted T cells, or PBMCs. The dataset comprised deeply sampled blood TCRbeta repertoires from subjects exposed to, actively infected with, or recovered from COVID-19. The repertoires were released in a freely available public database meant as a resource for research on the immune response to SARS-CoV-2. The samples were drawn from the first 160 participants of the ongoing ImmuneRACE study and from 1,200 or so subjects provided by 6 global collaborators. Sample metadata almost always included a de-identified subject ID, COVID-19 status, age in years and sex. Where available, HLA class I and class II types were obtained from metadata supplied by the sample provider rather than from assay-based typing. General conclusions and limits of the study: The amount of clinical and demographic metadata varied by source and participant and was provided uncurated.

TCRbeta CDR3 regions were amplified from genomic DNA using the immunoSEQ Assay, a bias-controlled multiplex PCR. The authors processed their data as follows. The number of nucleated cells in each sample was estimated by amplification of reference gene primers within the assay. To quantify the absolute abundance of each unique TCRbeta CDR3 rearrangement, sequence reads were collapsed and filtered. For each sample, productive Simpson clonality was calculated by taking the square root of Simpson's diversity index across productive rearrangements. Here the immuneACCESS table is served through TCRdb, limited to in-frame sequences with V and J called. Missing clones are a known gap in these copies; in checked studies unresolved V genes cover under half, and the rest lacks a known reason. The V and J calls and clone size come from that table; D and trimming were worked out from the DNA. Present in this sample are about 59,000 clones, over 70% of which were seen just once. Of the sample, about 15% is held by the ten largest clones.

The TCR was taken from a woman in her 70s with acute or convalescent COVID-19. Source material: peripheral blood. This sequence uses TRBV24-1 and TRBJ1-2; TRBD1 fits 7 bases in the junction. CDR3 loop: CATSEPTGWANYGYTF. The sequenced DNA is TGTGCCACCAGTGAACCGACAGGGTGGGCTAACTATGGCTACACCTTC.